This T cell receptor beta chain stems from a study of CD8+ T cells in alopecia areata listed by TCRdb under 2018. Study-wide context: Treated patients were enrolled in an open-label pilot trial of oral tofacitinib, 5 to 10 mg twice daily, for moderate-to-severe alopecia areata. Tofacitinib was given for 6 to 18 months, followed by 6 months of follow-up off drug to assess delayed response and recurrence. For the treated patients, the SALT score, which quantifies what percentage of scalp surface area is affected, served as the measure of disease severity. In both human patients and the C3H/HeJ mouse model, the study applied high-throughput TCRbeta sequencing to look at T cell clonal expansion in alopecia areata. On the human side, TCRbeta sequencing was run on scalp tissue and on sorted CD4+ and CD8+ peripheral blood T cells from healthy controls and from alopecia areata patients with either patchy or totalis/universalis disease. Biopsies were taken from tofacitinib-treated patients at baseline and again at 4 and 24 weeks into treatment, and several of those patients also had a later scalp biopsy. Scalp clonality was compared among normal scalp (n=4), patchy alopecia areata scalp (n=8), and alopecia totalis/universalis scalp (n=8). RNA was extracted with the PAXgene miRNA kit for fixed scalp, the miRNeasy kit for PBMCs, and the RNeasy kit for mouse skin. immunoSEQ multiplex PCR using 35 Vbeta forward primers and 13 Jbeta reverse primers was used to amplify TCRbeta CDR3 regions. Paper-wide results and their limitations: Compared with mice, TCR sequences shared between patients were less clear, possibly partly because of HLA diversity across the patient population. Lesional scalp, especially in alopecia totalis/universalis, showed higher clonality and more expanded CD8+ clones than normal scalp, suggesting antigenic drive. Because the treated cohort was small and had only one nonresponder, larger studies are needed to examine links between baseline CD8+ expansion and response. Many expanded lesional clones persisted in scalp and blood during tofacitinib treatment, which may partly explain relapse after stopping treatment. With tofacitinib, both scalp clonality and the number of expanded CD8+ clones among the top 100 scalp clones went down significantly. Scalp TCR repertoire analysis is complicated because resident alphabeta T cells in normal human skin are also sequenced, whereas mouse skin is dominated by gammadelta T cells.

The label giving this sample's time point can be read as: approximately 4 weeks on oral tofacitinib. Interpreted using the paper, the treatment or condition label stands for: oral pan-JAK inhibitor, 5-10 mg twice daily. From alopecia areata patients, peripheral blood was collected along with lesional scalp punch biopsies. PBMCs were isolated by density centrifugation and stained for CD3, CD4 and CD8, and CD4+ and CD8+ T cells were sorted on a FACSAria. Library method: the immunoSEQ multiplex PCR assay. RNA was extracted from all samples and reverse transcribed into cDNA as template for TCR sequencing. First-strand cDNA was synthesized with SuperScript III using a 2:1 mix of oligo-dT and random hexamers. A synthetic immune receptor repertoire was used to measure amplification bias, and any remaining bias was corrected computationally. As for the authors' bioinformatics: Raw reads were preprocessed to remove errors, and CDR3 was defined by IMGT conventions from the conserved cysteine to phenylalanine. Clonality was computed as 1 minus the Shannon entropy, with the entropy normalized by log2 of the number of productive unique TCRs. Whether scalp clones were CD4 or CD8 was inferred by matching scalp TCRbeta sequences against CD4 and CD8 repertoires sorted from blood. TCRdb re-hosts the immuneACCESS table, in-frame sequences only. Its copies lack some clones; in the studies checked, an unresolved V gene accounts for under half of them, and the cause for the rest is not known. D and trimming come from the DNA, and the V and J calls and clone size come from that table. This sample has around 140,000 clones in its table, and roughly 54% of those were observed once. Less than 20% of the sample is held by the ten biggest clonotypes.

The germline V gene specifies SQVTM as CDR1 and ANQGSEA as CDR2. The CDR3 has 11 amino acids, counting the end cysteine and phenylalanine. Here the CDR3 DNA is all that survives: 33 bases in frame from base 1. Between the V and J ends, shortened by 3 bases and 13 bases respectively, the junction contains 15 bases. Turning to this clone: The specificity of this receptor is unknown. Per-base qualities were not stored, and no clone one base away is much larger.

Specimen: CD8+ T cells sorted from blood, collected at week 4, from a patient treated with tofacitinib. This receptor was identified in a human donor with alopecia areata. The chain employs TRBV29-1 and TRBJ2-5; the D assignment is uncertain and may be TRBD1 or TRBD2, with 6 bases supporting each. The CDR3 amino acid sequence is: CSVDEGGLSYF. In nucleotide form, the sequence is TGCAGCGTTGACGAGGGGGGCCTATCGTACTTC.